These 32 T cell receptor beta chains were sequenced from one sample in a study of shared clonotypes between healthy human individuals. Clones were sequenced by immunoSEQ multiplex PCR, and TCRdb holds only the in-frame ones, with some missing. The sample consists of roughly 1.4 million clones, around 98.5% of them appearing once. Sequencing used naive CD4+ T cells sorted from blood. Noted subset: CD45RA+ positively selected. These TCRs come from a man younger than 45 in good health.

V gene TRBV18 combines with J gene TRBJ2-4; 13 nucleotides line up with TRBD2. The V gene's germline CDR1 is KGHSH and CDR2 LQKENI. The V segment lost 1 base and the J segment 5 bases; nucleotides outside the gene matches: 11. The CDR3 consists of 19 residues. The CDR3 DNA is TGTGCCAGCTCACCACTGTCCGGGACTAGCGGGACCCTGGAAAACATTCAGTACTTC. Its translation is CASSPLSGTSGTLENIQYF.

This chain links TRBV2 with TRBJ2-1; D might be TRBD2 (5 bases). Germline lookup yields CDR1 SNHLY and CDR2 FYNNEI. This CDR3 has 16 amino acids. Trimming pared 1 base from V and 8 bases from J, leaving 18 bases between. The CDR3 here is CASSEEGWGSRDEQFF. The CDR3 coding sequence is TGTGCCAGCAGTGAAGAAGGGTGGGGATCGCGGGATGAGCAGTTCTTC.

The chain has TRBV7-3 and TRBJ2-7; TRBD1 aligns across 7 bases. The J segment lost 7 bases and the V segment lost 5 bases, leaving 8 bases of the junction unmatched. The CDR3 covers 13 residues. Germline lookup yields CDR1 SGHTA and CDR2 FQGTGA. In DNA, the CDR3 is TGTGCCAGCAGCCTAAGGGACAGCTTAGAGCAGTACTTC. Its translation is CASSLRDSLEQYF.

The J gene is TRBJ2-7, the V gene TRBV7-2, with D possibly being TRBD1 (5 bases). The V gene lost 6 bases and the J gene lost 4 bases, with 7 bases spanning the gap. Germline loops: CDR1 SGHTA, CDR2 FQGNSA. This CDR3 has 11 amino acids. Written as DNA, the CDR3 is TGTGCCAGCAGAGGGGCTTACGAGCAGTACTTC. Residues: CASRGAYEQYF.

The J gene is TRBJ2-1, the V gene TRBV30; no reliable D call. V gave up 1 base and J gave up 3 bases, with 7 bases separating them. The V gene's germline CDR1 is GTSNPN and CDR2 SVGIG (reference sequence). CDR3 length: 13 amino acids. CDR3 protein: CAWSEQDYNEQFF. Here the CDR3 DNA reads TGTGCCTGGAGTGAGCAGGACTACAATGAGCAGTTCTTC.

The chain employs TRBV6-5 and TRBJ1-2; 7 nucleotides agree with TRBD1. With V trimmed by 5 bases and J by 8 bases, 8 bases remained unmatched. Germline V gene lookup returns CDR1 MNHEY and CDR2 SVGAGI. The CDR3 extends over 13 amino acids. The CDR3 DNA is TGTGCCAGCAGTCCGTTGACAGGGACAGGCTACACCTTC. This codes for CASSPLTGTGYTF.

This clone was recorded only once. CDR3 nucleotides: TGTGCCAGCAGCTCCGGGACAGGGGACTCTGGCACTGAAGCTTTCTTT. Translation gives CASSSGTGDSGTEAFF. V usage is TRBV5-6 and J usage is TRBJ1-1, with TRBD1 matching over 10 bases. CDR3 length: 16 residues. V shed 3 bases, J shed 4 bases, and the junction held 9 bases outside the gene matches. Germline CDR1 SGHDT, CDR2 YYEEEE.

The chain joins TRBV7-9 to TRBJ1-3; perhaps TRBD1 as D (5 bases). Germline CDR1 is SEHNR and CDR2 is FQNEAQ (reference sequence). The CDR3 extends over 18 amino acids. V was trimmed by 0 bases and J by 9 bases, leaving 24 bases between them. The CDR3 sequence: CASSLASSARDATGTIYF. The CDR3, as DNA: TGTGCCAGCAGCTTAGCTTCTTCGGCCCGGGACGCCACGGGCACCATATATTTT.

As for this clone: The same CDR3 is also encoded by other DNA sequences in this sample. The rearrangement links TRBV14 to TRBJ2-3; D not resolved. The germline V gene has CDR1 SGHDN and CDR2 FVKESK. The CDR3 extends over 11 amino acids. V was shortened by 3 bases and J by 3 bases, with 1 base between the two germline ends. The chain's CDR3 is CASSHTDTQYF. For the CDR3, the DNA is TGTGCCAGCAGCCATACAGATACGCAGTATTTT.

This rearrangement joins TRBV5-4 to TRBJ2-7; a weak D match, TRBD2 (5 bases). CDR1 is SGHNT, CDR2 YYREEE, per germline (reference sequence). This CDR3 has 13 residues. Trimming took 4 bases from V and 6 from J, leaving 14 bases between them. The CDR3 coding sequence is TGTGCCAGCAGCCCCCTGGGGAGCGGCGAGCAGTACTTC. This codes for CASSPLGSGEQYF.

CDR3 nucleotide sequence: TGTGCCAGCAGCCCGATGCAGGGCTTGACGGATGAAGCTTTCTTT. Protein sequence: CASSPMQGLTDEAFF. The gene calls are TRBV5-4 and TRBJ1-1; TRBD1 might be the D (5 bases). CDR1 is SGHNT, CDR2 YYREEE, per germline (reference sequence). Trimming left V 4 bases short and J 7 bases short, with 20 bases between. This CDR3 comprises 15 residues.

This sequence joins TRBV18 and TRBJ2-7; tentatively, D is TRBD1 (6 bases). The CDR3 spans 15 residues. V was shortened by 4 bases and J by 2 bases, with 15 bases between the two germline ends. From germline, CDR1 is KGHSH and CDR2 LQKENI. The CDR3 reads CASSRDIDRTYEQYF. The DNA for the CDR3 is TGTGCCAGCTCACGAGATATCGACAGGACCTACGAGCAGTACTTC.

This clone was seen only once. The chain combines TRBV29-1 with TRBJ1-3; weak D call: TRBD1 (6 bases). The CDR3 is 13 residues long. Germline lookup yields CDR1 SQVTM and CDR2 ANQGSEA. Trimming took off 5 bases at V and 4 bases at J, with 12 bases between the two ends. The CDR3: CSVSGQIGNTIYF. The CDR3 DNA follows: TGCAGCGTTAGCGGACAGATCGGAAACACCATATATTTT. Looking up the rest from reference TRBV29-1 and TRBJ1-3 gives the full variable domain: SAVISQKPSRDICQRGTSLTIQCQVDSQVTMMFWYRQQPGQSLTLIATANQGSEATYESGFVIDKFPISRPNLTFSTLTVSNMSPEDSSIYLCSVSGQIGNTIYFGEGSWLTVV.

The genes are TRBV6-4 and TRBJ2-1; 10 bases are a match to TRBD1. The CDR3 consists of 17 residues. In germline, CDR1 is MRHNA, CDR2 SNTAGT. Germline trimming cut 6 bases from V and 8 bases from J; bases unmatched to any gene: 16. As DNA, the CDR3 is TGTGCCAGCAGCCCCACTGGGGGGACAGGGGAAGAGGATGAGCAGTTCTTC. Protein: CASSPTGGTGEEDEQFF.

The chain recombines TRBV6-6 with TRBJ2-3; D remains unclear. V shed 5 bases and J shed 4 bases, with 10 bases lying between them. CDR1 and CDR2 from the germline V gene are MNHNY and SVGAGI (reference sequence). The CDR3 loop spans 13 amino acids. DNA of the CDR3: TGTGCCAGCAGTCGGAAGGGCGCAGATACGCAGTATTTT. This codes for CASSRKGADTQYF.

The chain combines TRBV5-4 with TRBJ1-1; a weak D match, TRBD1 (6 bases). The V gene lost 4 bases and the J gene lost 0 bases, with 13 bases spanning the gap. This CDR3 spans 15 amino acids. Germline V gene sequence: CDR1 SGHNT, CDR2 YYREEE (reference sequence). CDR3 protein: CASSPATGLNTEAFF. DNA of the CDR3: TGTGCCAGCAGCCCGGCCACAGGGCTGAACACTGAAGCTTTCTTT.

The chain is built from TRBV28 and TRBJ2-1; D is perhaps TRBD2 (5 bases). The CDR3 is 16 residues long. Trimming shortened V by 7 bases and J by 0 bases, and 16 bases separated the two germline ends. CDR1 and CDR2 from the germline V gene are MDHEN and SYDVKM. CDR3 bases: TGTGCCAGCAACGCGCGCGGACTCAGCTCCTACAATGAGCAGTTCTTC. Protein product: CASNARGLSSYNEQFF.

The chain combines TRBV15 with TRBJ2-1; TRBD1 matches at 8 bases. Trimming at V came to 0 bases and at J to 5 bases, leaving 3 bases not matched to a gene. Germline CDR1 and CDR2: LNHNV and YYDKDF (reference sequence). The CDR3 consists of 15 residues. CDR3 bases: TGTGCCACCAGCAGAGAAACAGGGGGGAACAATGAGCAGTTCTTC. Translated: CATSRETGGNNEQFF.

The CDR3: CASSETNTGELFF. The CDR3, as DNA: TGCGCCAGCAGCGAAACGAACACCGGGGAGCTGTTTTTT. The rearrangement uses TRBV5-1 and TRBJ2-2; no clear D gene. The V end was cut by 4 bases, the J end by 0 bases, with 4 bases between. The CDR3 is made up of 13 amino acids. Germline V gives CDR1 SGHRS, CDR2 YFSETQ.

Turning to this clone: An end of the junction does not agree with germline; a read error may underlie this. The chain recombines TRBV25-1 with TRBJ2-1; a weak D match, TRBD1 (6 bases). The CDR3 consists of 12 residues. From germline, CDR1 is MGHDK and CDR2 SYGVNS. The CDR3 loop is CASSERDKEQFF. In DNA form, the CDR3 reads TGTGCCAGCAGTGAAAGGGACAAGGAGCAGTTCTTC.

The chain has TRBV29-1 and TRBJ2-1; TRBD2 matches 8 bases. J was trimmed by 2 bases and V by 7 bases; bases with no gene match: 4. The CDR3 extends over 13 amino acids. The germline gives CDR1 SQVTM, CDR2 ANQGSEA. As DNA, the CDR3 is TGCAGCGGGGATAGCGGGACCTACAATGAGCAGTTCTTC. Translated, it gives CSGDSGTYNEQFF.

The gene calls are TRBV2 and TRBJ2-5, with 7 bases aligning to TRBD1. The CDR3 consists of 14 residues. Per germline, CDR1 SNHLY and CDR2 FYNNEI. With 8 bases clipped from V and 4 bases from J, the junction kept 10 bases outside the gene matches. The CDR3 is CASRQTGNGETQYF. In nucleotides, the CDR3 is TGTGCCAGCCGCCAGACAGGGAACGGAGAGACCCAGTACTTC. The whole variable domain, remainder taken from reference TRBV2 and TRBJ2-5, is EPEVTQTPSHQVTQMGQEVILRCVPISNHLYFYWYRQILGQKVEFLVSFYNNEISEKSEIFDDQFSVERPDGSNFTLKIRSTKLEDSAMYFCASRQTGNGETQYFGPGTRLLVL.

The chain carries TRBV28 and TRBJ2-7; weak D call: TRBD1 (5 bases). Trimming left V 7 bases short and J 4 bases short, with 14 bases between. Germline CDR1 reads MDHEN; CDR2 reads SYDVKM. The CDR3 spans 13 residues. CDR3 in amino acids: CASTTEPLYEQYF. Written as DNA, the CDR3 is TGTGCCAGCACGACAGAGCCCCTATACGAGCAGTACTTC.

V gene TRBV7-8 combines with J gene TRBJ2-1, with 10 positions matching TRBD1. This CDR3 is 15 amino acids long. The V gene's germline CDR1 is SGHVS and CDR2 FQNEAQ. The junction had 6 bases not matched to a gene; V was cut back by 5 bases and J by 5 bases. For the CDR3, the DNA is TGTGCCAGCAGCATCCGGGACAGGGGAGACAATGAGCAGTTCTTC. It is translated as CASSIRDRGDNEQFF.

V usage is TRBV9 and J usage is TRBJ2-3, with D perhaps matching TRBD1 (6 bases). V lost 3 bases, J lost 0 bases, and 11 bases lay in between. The CDR3 sequence is 15 residues long. Germline assignment: CDR1 SGDLS and CDR2 YYNGEE. DNA for the CDR3: TGTGCCAGCAGCGGAAGGACAGTTAGCACAGATACGCAGTATTTT. This sequence encodes CASSGRTVSTDTQYF.

V is TRBV7-2 and J is TRBJ2-7; TRBD2 agrees at 11 bases. This CDR3 has 15 residues. V was pared by 5 bases and J by 7 bases, with 10 bases of the junction left unmatched. Germline V gene sequence: CDR1 SGHTA, CDR2 FQGNSA. The chain's CDR3 is CASSPSSGRPREQYF. Written as DNA, the CDR3 is TGTGCCAGCAGCCCTTCTAGCGGGAGGCCCCGGGAGCAGTACTTC.

The CDR3 protein is CASTAGGEQYF. The CDR3 nucleotides are TGTGCCAGCACTGCGGGCGGTGAGCAGTACTTC. The chain recombines TRBV28 with TRBJ2-7; perhaps TRBD2 as D (5 bases). The germline CDR1 and CDR2 sequences are MDHEN and SYDVKM. Trimming pared 7 bases from V and 7 bases from J, leaving 11 bases between. The CDR3 spans 11 residues.

The chain is built from TRBV5-1 and TRBJ2-1; no clear D gene. Deletions cut 4 bases from V and 5 bases from J, with 13 bases between. The length of the CDR3 is 14 residues. Germline CDR1 SGHRS, CDR2 YFSETQ. CDR3 DNA: TGCGCCAGCAGCATTCCGCTACTGAACAATGAGCAGTTCTTC. This gives the protein CASSIPLLNNEQFF.

A single count supports this clone. The chain joins TRBV28 to TRBJ2-7, with 8 bases matching TRBD1. This CDR3 is 16 amino acids long. Germline V gene data show CDR1 as MDHEN and CDR2 as SYDVKM. V shed 2 bases, J shed 7 bases, and the junction held 13 bases outside the gene matches. The CDR3 sequence is CASSLVPRGLLGEQYF. Written as DNA, the CDR3 is TGTGCCAGCAGTTTAGTCCCCAGGGGGCTCTTAGGTGAGCAGTACTTC.

The sample holds one count of this clone. This chain joins TRBV6-1 and TRBJ1-3; TRBD1 agrees at 8 bases. CDR3 length: 17 residues. Germline V gene lookup returns CDR1 MNHNS and CDR2 SASEGT. Trimming cost V 4 bases and J 0 bases; bases outside gene matches: 8. The CDR3 coding sequence is TGTGCCAGCAGTGCCCTGACAGGGGTGAGCTCTGGAAACACCATATATTTT. Translated: CASSALTGVSSGNTIYF.

This clone was seen a single time. Other nucleotide sequences in the sample specify the same CDR3. This chain uses TRBV5-1 with TRBJ1-4, with 11 bases matching TRBD1. Germline assignment: CDR1 SGHRS and CDR2 YFSETQ. With 3 bases clipped from V and 7 bases from J, the junction kept 2 bases outside the gene matches. The CDR3 runs 14 residues. CDR3: CASSSGTGGEKLFF. The CDR3 coding sequence is TGCGCCAGCAGCTCCGGGACAGGGGGTGAAAAACTGTTTTTT.

The chain has TRBV10-2 and TRBJ2-7, with 7 bases identical to TRBD1. V was clipped by 6 bases and J by 0 bases; unmatched bases: 11. The CDR3 runs 16 residues. CDR1 is WSHSY and CDR2 is SAAADI in the germline V gene. CDR3 in DNA: TGCGCCAGCAGCCGAGGGACAGCTCTTAGCTCCTACGAGCAGTACTTC. Translating it yields CASSRGTALSSYEQYF.